This entry is about one TCR beta chain. This entry is derived from a study of blood T cell repertoires in COVID-19. Measured with immunoSEQ multiplex PCR; TCRdb has only the in-frame clones, and not every one. Found here are fewer than 250,000 clones, 85% of them singletons; the top ten hold 0.85% to 0.95%. Germline trimming cut 4 bases from V and 2 bases from J; bases unmatched to any gene: 8. Germline V gene data show CDR1 as SGHRS and CDR2 as YFSETQ. This CDR3 spans 15 amino acids. Sequencing was done on a sample of peripheral blood. This receptor was obtained from a man aged 60 to 69 with COVID-19, enrolled during active disease. This rearrangement joins TRBV5-1 to TRBJ2-7, with 8 bases matching TRBD1. CDR3 region: CASSPLQGDPYEQYF. The CDR3 DNA reads as TGCGCCAGCAGCCCCTTACAGGGGGATCCCTACGAGCAGTACTTC. The complete variable domain, with remaining parts taken from reference TRBV5-1 and TRBJ2-7, reads KAGVTQTPRYLIKTRGQQVTLSCSPISGHRSVSWYQQTPGQGLQFLFEYFSETQRNKGNFPGRFSGRQFSNSRSEMNVSTLELGDSALYLCASSPLQGDPYEQYFGPGTRLTVT.